The sequence of this T cell receptor (beta chain) was determined in a study of OX40 agonist ivuxolimab in advanced cancers. Produced via immunoSEQ multiplex PCR; TCRdb's table is partial and in-frame only. The table has fewer than 20,000 clones, approximately 92% seen once. The CDR3 covers 17 residues. Germline CDR1 and CDR2: MNHEY and SMNVEV (reference sequence). V lost 2 bases to trimming and J lost 2 bases; unmatched junction nucleotides: 9. The chain combines TRBV27 with TRBJ2-7; 10 bases fit TRBD2. This receptor was taken from an adult with an advanced solid tumor such as melanoma, head and neck, liver or kidney cancer. The sample here was CD4+ or CD8+ T cells sorted from blood, taken in a trial of the OX40 agonist ivuxolimab. CDR3 residues: CASSLTLTSGSTYEQYF. CDR3 bases: TGTGCCAGCAGTTTAACCCTGACTAGCGGGTCCACCTACGAGCAGTACTTC.